The entry below gives a single T cell receptor (beta chain) sequence along with its context. Methods used by the authors: Amplification of reference gene primers provided the estimated nucleated cell counts. The table came from immunoSEQ multiplex PCR; TCRdb's copy has only in-frame clones and leaves some out. The V and J calls and the clone size are those of that table, but D and trimming were determined from the DNA. The table has 65,000 to 85,000 clones, about 80% seen once. This specimen comes from a study of blood T cell repertoires in COVID-19. Overall study context: Sample material is recorded as cDNA or gDNA derived from T cells, B-cell-depleted T cells, or PBMCs.

The CDR3 length is 15 residues. Germline assignment: CDR1 LNHDA and CDR2 SQIVND (reference sequence). V shed 8 bases and J shed 2 bases, with 16 bases lying between them. This TCR was sampled from a man aged 45-65 years with active or convalescent COVID-19. Sequenced input: peripheral blood. The chain recombines TRBV19 with TRBJ2-1; D possibly corresponds to TRBD2 (7 bases). The chain's CDR3 is CASDPGGPTYNEQFF. In nucleotides, the CDR3 is TGTGCCAGTGATCCGGGGGGCCCGACCTACAATGAGCAGTTCTTC.